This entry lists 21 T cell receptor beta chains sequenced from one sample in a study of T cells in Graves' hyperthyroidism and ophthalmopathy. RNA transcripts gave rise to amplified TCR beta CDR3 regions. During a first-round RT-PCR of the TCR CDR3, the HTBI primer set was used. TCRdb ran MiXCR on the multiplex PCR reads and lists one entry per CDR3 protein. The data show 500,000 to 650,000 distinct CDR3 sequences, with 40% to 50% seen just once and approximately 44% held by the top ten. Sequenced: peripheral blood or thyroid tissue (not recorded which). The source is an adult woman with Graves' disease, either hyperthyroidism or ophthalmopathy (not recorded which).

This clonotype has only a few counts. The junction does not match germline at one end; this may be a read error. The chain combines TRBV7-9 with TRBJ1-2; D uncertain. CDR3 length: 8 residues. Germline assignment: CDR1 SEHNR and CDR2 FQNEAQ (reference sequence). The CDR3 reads CASSLDSF. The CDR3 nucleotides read TGTGCCAGCAGCTTAGACAGCTTC.

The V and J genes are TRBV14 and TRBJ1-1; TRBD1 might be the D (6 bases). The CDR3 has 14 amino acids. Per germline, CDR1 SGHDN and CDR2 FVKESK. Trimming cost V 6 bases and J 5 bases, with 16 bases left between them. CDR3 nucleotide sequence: TGTGCCAGCAGTGCGGTGGGGGGCTTGACTGAAGCTTTCTTT. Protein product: CASSAVGGLTEAFF. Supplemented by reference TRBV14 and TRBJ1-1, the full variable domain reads EAGVTQFPSHSVIEKGQTVTLRCDPISGHDNLYWYRRVMGKEIKFLLHFVKESKQDESGMPNNRFLAERTGGTYSTLKVQPAELEDSGVYFCASSAVGGLTEAFFGQGTRLTVV.

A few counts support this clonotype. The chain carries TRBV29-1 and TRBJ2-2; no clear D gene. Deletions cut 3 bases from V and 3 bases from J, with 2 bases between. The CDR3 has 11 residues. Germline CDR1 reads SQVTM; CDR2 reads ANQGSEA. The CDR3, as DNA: TGCAGCGTTGATGACACCGGGGAGCTGTTTTTT. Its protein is CSVDDTGELFF.

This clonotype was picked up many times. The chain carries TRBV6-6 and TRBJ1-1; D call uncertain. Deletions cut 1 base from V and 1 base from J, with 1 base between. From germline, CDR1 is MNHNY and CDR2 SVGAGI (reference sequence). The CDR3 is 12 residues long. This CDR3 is CASSYWNTEAFF. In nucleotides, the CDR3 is TGTGCCAGCAGTTACTGGAACACTGAAGCTTTCTTT.

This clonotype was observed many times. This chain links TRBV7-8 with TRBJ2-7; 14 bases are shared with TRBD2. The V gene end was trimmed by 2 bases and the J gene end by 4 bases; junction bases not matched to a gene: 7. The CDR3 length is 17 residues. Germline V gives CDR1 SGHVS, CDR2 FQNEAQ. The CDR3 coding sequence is TGTGCCAGCAGCTTAATCGGGACTAGCGGGAGCGGGTACGAGCAGTACTTC. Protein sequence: CASSLIGTSGSGYEQYF.

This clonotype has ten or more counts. The CDR3 here is CASSQEQAGRAFF. The CDR3 DNA reads TGTGCCAGCAGCCAAGAACAGGCCGGACGCGCTTTCTTT. The chain has TRBV4-2 and TRBJ1-1; D perhaps matches TRBD1 (5 bases). This CDR3 has 13 residues. V was clipped by 0 bases and J by 11 bases, with 13 bases between them. CDR1 is LGHNA, CDR2 YNFKEQ, per germline.

CDR3 region: CATSRDRGQGPLHF. CDR3 nucleotide sequence: TGTGCCACCAGCAGAGATCGGGGGCAGGGTCCCCTCCACTTT. This chain connects TRBV15 to TRBJ1-6; weak D call: TRBD1 (6 bases). From germline, CDR1 is LNHNV and CDR2 YYDKDF (reference sequence). The CDR3 is made up of 14 amino acids. The V end was cut by 0 bases, the J end by 13 bases, with 13 bases between. The full variable domain, with the rest looked up from reference TRBV15 and TRBJ1-6, is DAMVIQNPRYQVTQFGKPVTLSCSQTLNHNVMYWYQQKSSQAPKLLFHYYDKDFNNEADTPDNFQSRRPNTSFCFLDIRSPGLGDTAMYLCATSRDRGQGPLHFGNGTRLTVT.

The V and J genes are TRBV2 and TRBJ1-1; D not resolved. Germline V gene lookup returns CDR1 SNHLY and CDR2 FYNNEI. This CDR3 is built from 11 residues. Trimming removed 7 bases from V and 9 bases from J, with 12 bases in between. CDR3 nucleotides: TGTGCCAGCAAGGTCCAGGATCAAGCTTTCTTT. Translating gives CASKVQDQAFF.

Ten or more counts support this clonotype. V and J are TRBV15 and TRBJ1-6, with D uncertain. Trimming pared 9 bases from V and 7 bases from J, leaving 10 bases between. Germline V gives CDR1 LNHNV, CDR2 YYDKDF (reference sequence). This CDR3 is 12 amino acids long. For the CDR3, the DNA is TGTGCCACGGGTCAGGACAATTCACCCCTCCACTTT. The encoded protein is CATGQDNSPLHF. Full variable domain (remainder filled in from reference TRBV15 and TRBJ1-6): DAMVIQNPRYQVTQFGKPVTLSCSQTLNHNVMYWYQQKSSQAPKLLFHYYDKDFNNEADTPDNFQSRRPNTSFCFLDIRSPGLGDTAMYLCATGQDNSPLHFGNGTRLTVT.

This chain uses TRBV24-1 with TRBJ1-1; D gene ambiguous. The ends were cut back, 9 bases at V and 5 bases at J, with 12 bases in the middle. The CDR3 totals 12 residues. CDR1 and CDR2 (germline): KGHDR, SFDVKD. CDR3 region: CATFRNGTEAFF. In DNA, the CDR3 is TGTGCCACCTTCAGGAACGGTACTGAAGCTTTCTTT.

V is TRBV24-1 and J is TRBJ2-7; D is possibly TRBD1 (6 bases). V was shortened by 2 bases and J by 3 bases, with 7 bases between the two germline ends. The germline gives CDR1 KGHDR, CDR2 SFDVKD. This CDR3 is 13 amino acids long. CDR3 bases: TGTGCCACCAGTGATTCGGACAGCTACGAGCAGTACTTC. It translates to CATSDSDSYEQYF.

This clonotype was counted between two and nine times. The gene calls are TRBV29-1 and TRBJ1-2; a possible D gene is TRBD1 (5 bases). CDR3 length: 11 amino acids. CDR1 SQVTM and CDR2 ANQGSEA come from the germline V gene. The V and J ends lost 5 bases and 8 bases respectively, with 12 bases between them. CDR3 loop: CSVPTGGGYTF. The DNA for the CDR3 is TGCAGCGTTCCCACGGGGGGGGGCTACACCTTC.

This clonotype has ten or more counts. The CDR3 protein is CASSEQGRSYEQYF. The CDR3 coding sequence is TGTGCCAGCAGTGAACAGGGGAGAAGCTACGAGCAGTACTTC. The chain has TRBV2 and TRBJ2-7; D may be TRBD1 (6 bases). The CDR3 length is 14 residues. V lost 2 bases, J lost 3 bases, and 11 bases lay in between. Germline-derived CDR1 and CDR2 are SNHLY and FYNNEI.

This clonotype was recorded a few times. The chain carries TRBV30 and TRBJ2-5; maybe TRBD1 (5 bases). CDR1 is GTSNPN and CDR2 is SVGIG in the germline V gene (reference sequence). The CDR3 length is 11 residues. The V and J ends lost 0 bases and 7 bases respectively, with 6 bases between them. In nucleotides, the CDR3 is TGTGCCTGGAGTGTAAGGGGGACCCAGTACTTC. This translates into CAWSVRGTQYF.

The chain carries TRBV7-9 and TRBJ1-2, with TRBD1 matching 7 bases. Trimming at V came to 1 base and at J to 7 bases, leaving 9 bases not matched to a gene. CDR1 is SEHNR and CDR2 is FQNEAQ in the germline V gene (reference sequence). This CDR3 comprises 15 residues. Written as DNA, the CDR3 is TGTGCCAGCAGCTTAGGGCCAGGGGGGGAATCTGGCTACACCTTC. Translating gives CASSLGPGGESGYTF.

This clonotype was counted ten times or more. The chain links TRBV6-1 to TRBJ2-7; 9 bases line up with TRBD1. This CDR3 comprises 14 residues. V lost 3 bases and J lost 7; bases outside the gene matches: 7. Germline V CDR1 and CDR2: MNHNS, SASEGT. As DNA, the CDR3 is TGTGCCAGCAGTGACACCGGGACAGGGAATGAGCAGTACTTC. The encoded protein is CASSDTGTGNEQYF.

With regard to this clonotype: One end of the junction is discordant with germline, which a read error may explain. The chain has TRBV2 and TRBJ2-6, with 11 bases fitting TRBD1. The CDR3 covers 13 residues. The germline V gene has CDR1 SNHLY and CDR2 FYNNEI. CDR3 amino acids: CASRGTGGNVLTF. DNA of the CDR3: TGTGCCAGCAGAGGGACAGGGGGCAACGTCCTGACTTTC.

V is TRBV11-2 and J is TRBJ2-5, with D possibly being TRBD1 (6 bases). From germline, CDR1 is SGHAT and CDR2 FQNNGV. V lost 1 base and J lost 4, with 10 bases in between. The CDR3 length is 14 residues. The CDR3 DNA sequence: TGTGCCAGCAGCTTAGGAGCGACAGGAGAGACCCAGTACTTC. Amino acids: CASSLGATGETQYF.

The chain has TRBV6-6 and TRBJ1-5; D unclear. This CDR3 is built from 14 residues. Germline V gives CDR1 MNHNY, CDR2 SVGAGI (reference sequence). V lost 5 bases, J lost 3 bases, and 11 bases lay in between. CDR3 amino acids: CASSPDPHNQPQHF. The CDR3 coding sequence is TGTGCCAGCAGTCCGGACCCGCACAATCAGCCCCAGCATTTT.

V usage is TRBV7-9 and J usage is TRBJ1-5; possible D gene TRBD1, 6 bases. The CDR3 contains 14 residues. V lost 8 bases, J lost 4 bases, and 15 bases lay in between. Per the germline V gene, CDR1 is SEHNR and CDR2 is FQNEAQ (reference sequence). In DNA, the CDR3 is TGTGCCAGCGGAGAAACAGGGAGGAATCAGCCCCAGCATTTT. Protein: CASGETGRNQPQHF.

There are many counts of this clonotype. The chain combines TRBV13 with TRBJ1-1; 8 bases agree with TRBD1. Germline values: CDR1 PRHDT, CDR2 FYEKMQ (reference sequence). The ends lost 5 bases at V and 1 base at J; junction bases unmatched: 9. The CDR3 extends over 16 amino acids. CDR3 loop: CASSRGGGTGNTEAFF. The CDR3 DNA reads TGTGCCAGCAGCAGAGGCGGAGGGACAGGGAACACTGAAGCTTTCTTT.